This T cell receptor (beta chain) was recorded in a study of T cell clonotyping in hematopoietic cell transplantation. Overall study context: Cytoreduction preceded collection of pretransplant recipient samples.

Assay: immunoSEQ multiplex PCR; the TCRdb copy retains only in-frame clones and omits some. The table has tens of thousands of clones, around 96% seen once; the top ten hold under 2%. Of note for this clone: Its target is unknown.

Study-wide results and caveats: After transplant, recipient diversity fell while pathologically expanded clonotypes grew through day 180. At the given depth, recipient repertoires were over 95% de novo clonotypes. Higher Inverse Simpson Index values in graft donor and pretransplant recipient predicted broader posttransplant TCR diversity.

As to time point: recipient sample about 28 days before transplant, after cytoreduction. The sequence derives from a woman aged 45-65 years with acute myeloid leukemia. Some clones in this sample may be carry-over from other donors' samples. Material: peripheral blood mononuclear cells, obtained before stem cell transplant.

The CDR3 DNA sequence: TGTGCCAGCAGTGGCACTTGGAGCGGGGGCCCTAACACCGGGGAGCTGTTTTTT. Its translation is CASSGTWSGGPNTGELFF. This chain joins TRBV9 and TRBJ2-2, with 8 bases aligning to TRBD2. The ends lost 5 bases at V and 2 bases at J; junction bases unmatched: 14. CDR3 length: 18 residues. CDR1 and CDR2 from the germline V gene are SGDLS and YYNGEE.